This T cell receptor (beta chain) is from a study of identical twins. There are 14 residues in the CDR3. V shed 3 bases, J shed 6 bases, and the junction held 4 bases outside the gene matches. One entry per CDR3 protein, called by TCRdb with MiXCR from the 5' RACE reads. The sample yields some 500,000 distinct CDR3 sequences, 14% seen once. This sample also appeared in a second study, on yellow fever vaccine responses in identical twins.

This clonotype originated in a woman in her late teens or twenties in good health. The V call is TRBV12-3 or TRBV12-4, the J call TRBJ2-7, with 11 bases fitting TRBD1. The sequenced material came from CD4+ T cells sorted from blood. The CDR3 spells CASSLRDRGAEQYF. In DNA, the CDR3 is TGTGCCAGCAGTTTGAGGGACAGGGGGGCCGAGCAGTACTTC.